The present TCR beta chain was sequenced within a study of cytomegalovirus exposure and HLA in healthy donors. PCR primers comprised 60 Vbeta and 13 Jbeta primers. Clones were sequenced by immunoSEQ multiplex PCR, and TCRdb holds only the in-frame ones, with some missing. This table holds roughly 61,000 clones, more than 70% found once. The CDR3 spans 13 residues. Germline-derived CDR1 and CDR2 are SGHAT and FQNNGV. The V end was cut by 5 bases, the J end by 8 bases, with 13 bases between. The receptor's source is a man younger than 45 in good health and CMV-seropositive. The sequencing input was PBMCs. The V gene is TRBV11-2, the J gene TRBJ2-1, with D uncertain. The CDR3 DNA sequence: TGTGCCAGCAGCCTGATCGGTTTCTATGAGCAGTTCTTC. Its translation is CASSLIGFYEQFF.